There are a few counts of the clone carrying this T cell receptor beta chain. Its antigen is not identified. The V gene's germline CDR1 is SGHTA and CDR2 FQGNSA. Between the trimmed V and J ends, which lost 8 bases and 4 bases, there was a span of 15 bases. The CDR3 is 14 amino acids. These data belong to a study of CD8+ T cells in alopecia areata. General observations from the study: More clonal than normal scalp was lesional scalp, particularly alopecia totalis/universalis.

Treatment given: oral pan-JAK inhibitor, 5-10 mg twice daily. The sorting of PBMCs gave CD4+ and CD8+ T cells. Extracted RNA was reverse transcribed, and the resulting cDNA served as sequencing template. The assay was immunoSEQ multiplex PCR, and TCRdb's table has in-frame clones only and misses some. In the table there are some 170,000 clones, 58% of which are singletons. The chain carries TRBV7-2 and TRBJ1-5, with D possibly being TRBD1 (6 bases). The starting material was CD4+ T cells sorted from blood, obtained at approximately week 56, from a patient treated with tofacitinib. The receptor was isolated from a human donor with alopecia areata. The CDR3 is CASGHRGANQPQHF. CDR3 coding DNA: TGTGCCAGCGGGCACCGGGGGGCGAATCAGCCCCAGCATTTT.